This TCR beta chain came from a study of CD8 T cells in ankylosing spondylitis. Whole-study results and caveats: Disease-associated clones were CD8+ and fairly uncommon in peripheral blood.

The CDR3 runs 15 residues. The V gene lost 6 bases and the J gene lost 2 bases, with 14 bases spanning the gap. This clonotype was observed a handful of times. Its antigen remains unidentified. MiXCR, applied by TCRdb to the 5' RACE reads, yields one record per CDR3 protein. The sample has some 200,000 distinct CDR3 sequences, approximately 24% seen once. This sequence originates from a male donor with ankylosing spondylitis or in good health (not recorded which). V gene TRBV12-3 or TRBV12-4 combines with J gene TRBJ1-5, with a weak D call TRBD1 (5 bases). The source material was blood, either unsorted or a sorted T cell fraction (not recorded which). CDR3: CASSLRGYRNQPQHF. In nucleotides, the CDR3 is TGTGCCAGCAGCCTCCGGGGGTATCGCAATCAGCCCCAGCATTTT.